These 6 T cell receptor beta chains were sequenced from one sample in a study of shared clonotypes between healthy human individuals. TCRdb keeps only in-frame clones here, not all; method: immunoSEQ multiplex PCR. The sample holds over 75,000 clones; approximately 70% are singletons and the top ten take roughly 49%. Sequenced: memory CD8+ T cells sorted from blood. Regarding subset: CD45RO+ cells pooled with CCR7-negative TemRA cells. All receptors derive from a man younger than 40 in good health.

The chain has TRBV10-3 and TRBJ2-7; the match to TRBD2 covers 12 bases. V lost 5 bases, J lost 6 bases, and 5 bases stayed unmatched. Germline V gene data show CDR1 as ENHRY and CDR2 as SYGVKD. The CDR3 runs 14 residues. CDR3 amino acids: CAISSSGRAAEQYF. The CDR3 region has the DNA TGTGCCATCAGTTCTAGCGGGAGGGCCGCCGAGCAGTACTTC.

This clone came up once. V usage is TRBV7-2 and J usage is TRBJ2-1; D possibly corresponds to TRBD2 (5 bases). Between the trimmed V and J ends, which lost 4 bases and 0 bases, there was a span of 16 bases. The length of the CDR3 is 17 residues. Germline CDR1 SGHTA, CDR2 FQGNSA. CDR3 amino acids: CASSSPALGGSYNEQFF. The CDR3 nucleotides read TGTGCCAGCAGCTCCCCAGCCTTAGGAGGCTCCTACAATGAGCAGTTCTTC.

This clone was detected many times. V and J are TRBV28 and TRBJ2-7, with D tentatively TRBD1 (6 bases). The germline V gene has CDR1 MDHEN and CDR2 SYDVKM. Trimming left V 4 bases short and J 3 bases short, with 16 bases between. The CDR3 loop spans 15 amino acids. The CDR3 region has the DNA TGTGCCAGCAGTTCTTTAAACAGGGCCAGCTACGAGCAGTACTTC. Protein: CASSSLNRASYEQYF.

CDR3 amino acids: CASSESASGSPNRYEQYF. CDR3 bases: TGTGCCAGCAGTGAATCGGCTAGCGGGAGCCCTAACAGGTACGAGCAGTACTTC. J is TRBJ2-7 and V is TRBV25-1, with TRBD2 matching 10 bases. The germline CDR1 and CDR2 sequences are MGHDK and SYGVNS. CDR3 size: 18 residues. Losses at the gene ends were 1 base for V and 4 bases for J; bases not matched to a gene: 13.

The chain combines TRBV18 with TRBJ2-3, with 7 nucleotides matching TRBD2. Germline assignment: CDR1 KGHSH and CDR2 LQKENI. The CDR3 covers 16 residues. J was trimmed by 2 bases and V by 6 bases; bases with no gene match: 11. Here the CDR3 DNA reads TGTGCCAGCTCCTGGGGAGGAGCGGGGATCACAGATACGCAGTATTTT. It is translated as CASSWGGAGITDTQYF.

The chain employs TRBV7-6 and TRBJ2-7; D call uncertain. Per the germline V gene, CDR1 is SGHVS and CDR2 is FNYEAQ. The CDR3 consists of 15 residues. The germline V and J ends were trimmed by 1 base and 1 base, with 11 bases remaining between them. The CDR3 reads CASSLGGVGSYEQYF. The CDR3 DNA reads TGTGCCAGCAGCTTAGGAGGAGTGGGTTCCTACGAGCAGTACTTC.